This TCR beta chain was found in a study of read filtering for tumor transcriptome and immune sequencing. Study summary: Transcriptome libraries were built from DNase-treated RNA. IR-seq gave about 3.5 to 11 million TCR reads per sample; RNA-seq gave about 80 to 1,300. Overall study findings and caveats: RNA-seq captured clonotypes less deeply and reliably than IR-seq.

The library was built from approximately 400 ng RNA with molecular barcoded adaptors for alpha/delta and beta/gamma chains. Using its own MiXCR run on the reads, TCRdb lists one record per CDR3 protein. The sample records roughly 56,000 distinct CDR3 sequences, roughly 19% being singletons. Germline CDR1 reads DFQATT; CDR2 reads SNEGSKA (reference sequence). Trimming pared 6 bases from V and 5 bases from J, leaving 13 bases between. The CDR3 extends over 12 amino acids. In this sample, this clonotype turned up many times. Its antigen remains unidentified. The sequence was obtained from a donor aged 40 or older with multiple myeloma. The V call is TRBV20-1, the J call TRBJ2-5, with D perhaps matching TRBD1 (6 bases). Sequenced material: a population of CD138-negative cells sorted from bone marrow. The CDR3 DNA reads TGCAGTGCCAAGACAGGAACGGAGACCCAGTACTTC. Residues: CSAKTGTETQYF.